Below, 20 T cell receptor beta chains from the same sample are listed, as sequenced in a study of blood T cell repertoires in COVID-19. Libraries were prepared by immunoSEQ multiplex PCR; TCRdb keeps only in-frame clonotypes and omits some of them. The table lists 120,000 or so clones, roughly three quarters of them singletons. The sample comprised peripheral blood. These receptors were obtained from a human donor in a cohort sampled during active COVID-19.

J is TRBJ2-7 and V is TRBV12-5; TRBD2 matches 9 bases. Germline V gene data show CDR1 as LGHNT and CDR2 as FRNRAP. Germline trimming cut 6 bases from V and 4 bases from J; bases unmatched to any gene: 7. This CDR3 has 14 amino acids. CDR3 in DNA: TGTGCTAGTGGGTTAGCGGGAGCGAAATACGAGCAGTACTTC. Translated, it gives CASGLAGAKYEQYF.

The gene calls are TRBV27 and TRBJ2-7; 8 bases are shared with TRBD1. The CDR3 contains 15 residues. After removal of 2 bases from V and 5 bases from J, the junction contained 8 bases not matched to a gene. In germline, CDR1 is MNHEY, CDR2 SMNVEV (reference sequence). The CDR3 spells CASSLAGQGGHEQYF. The CDR3, as DNA: TGTGCCAGCAGTTTAGCTGGACAGGGAGGCCACGAGCAGTACTTC.

This chain connects TRBV11-3 to TRBJ1-1, with D hard to call. The germline gives CDR1 SGHNT, CDR2 YENEEA. V lost 1 base and J lost 1, with 10 bases in between. The CDR3 length is 15 residues. CDR3 in DNA: TGTGCCAGCAGCTTAGGTGGGCGACGGAACACTGAAGCTTTCTTT. This gives the protein CASSLGGRRNTEAFF. The full variable domain, rest sourced from reference TRBV11-3 and TRBJ1-1, is EAGVVQSPRYKIIEKKQPVAFWCNPISGHNTLYWYLQNLGQGPELLIRYENEEAVDDSQLPKDRFSAERLKGVDSTLKIQPAELGDSAVYLCASSLGGRRNTEAFFGQGTRLTVV.

This chain connects TRBV19 to TRBJ1-1; no firm D call. V lost 3 bases, J lost 6 bases, and 11 bases lay in between. CDR3 size: 13 residues. The germline gives CDR1 LNHDA, CDR2 SQIVND (reference sequence). This chain's CDR3 is CASSIGGVPEAFF. The CDR3 coding sequence is TGTGCCAGTAGTATTGGCGGGGTCCCTGAAGCTTTCTTT.

This clone has only one observation. The V call is TRBV18, the J call TRBJ2-1, with TRBD2 identical over 9 bases. The V gene end was trimmed by 2 bases and the J gene end by 6 bases; junction bases not matched to a gene: 11. The CDR3 runs 17 residues. The germline CDR1 and CDR2 sequences are KGHSH and LQKENI. CDR3 loop: CASSPFGISGSGNEQFF. The CDR3 DNA reads as TGTGCCAGCTCACCATTTGGAATTAGCGGGAGCGGCAATGAGCAGTTCTTC.

The rearrangement joins TRBV15 to TRBJ2-3, with 7 bases that match TRBD2. The J segment lost 3 bases and the V segment lost 3 bases, leaving 3 bases of the junction unmatched. CDR1 and CDR2 (germline): LNHNV, YYDKDF (reference sequence). The CDR3 has 14 amino acids. In DNA form, the CDR3 reads TGTGCCACCAGCAGGCGGGGGAATACAGATACGCAGTATTTT. Its translation is CATSRRGNTDTQYF.

The genes are TRBV5-5 and TRBJ1-1; D gene uncertain. The CDR3 is 13 amino acids. The ends were cut back, 0 bases at V and 5 bases at J, with 8 bases in the middle. Looked up from germline, CDR1 is SGHKS and CDR2 is YYEKEE (reference sequence). CDR3 region: CASSLVGETEAFF. In nucleotides, the CDR3 is TGTGCCAGCAGCTTGGTCGGGGAAACTGAAGCTTTCTTT.

This sequence joins TRBV7-9 and TRBJ2-2; TRBD2 aligns across 11 bases. Per germline, CDR1 SEHNR and CDR2 FQNEAQ (reference sequence). The CDR3 has 17 residues. The trim removed 5 bases at V and 6 bases at J, leaving 11 bases unmatched. The CDR3 is CASSLATSGRIAGELFF. The CDR3 coding sequence is TGTGCCAGCAGCCTCGCCACTAGCGGGAGAATCGCCGGGGAGCTGTTTTTT.

The gene calls are TRBV10-2 and TRBJ2-7, with 12 bases that match TRBD2. The ends lost 0 bases at V and 5 bases at J; junction bases unmatched: 5. The CDR3 is 16 residues long. The germline V gene has CDR1 WSHSY and CDR2 SAAADI. Written as DNA, the CDR3 is TGCGCCAGCAGTGAGTCCTCCGCTAGCGGGAGGGACGAGCAGTACTTC. It specifies CASSESSASGRDEQYF.

The rearrangement uses TRBV6-5 and TRBJ1-2, with D maybe TRBD1 (5 bases). Trimming took off 7 bases at V and 8 bases at J, with 17 bases between the two ends. CDR1 and CDR2 (germline): MNHEY, SVGAGI. This CDR3 contains 13 residues. The CDR3 DNA reads as TGTGCCAGCAACCTGGGGCGGGGGGACGGCTACACCTTC. Amino acid sequence: CASNLGRGDGYTF.

This clone was seen more than once but under ten times. The V call is TRBV7-9, the J call TRBJ2-7; 10 positions agree with TRBD2. The CDR3 covers 15 residues. Germline CDR1 and CDR2: SEHNR and FQNEAQ (reference sequence). Unmatched junction bases numbered 9, after V lost 5 bases and J lost 5 bases. CDR3: CASSQSGRAFDEQYF. Here the CDR3 DNA reads TGTGCCAGCAGCCAGAGCGGGAGGGCCTTTGACGAGCAGTACTTC.

This clone came up once. The V gene is TRBV6-6, the J gene TRBJ1-4; TRBD1 matches 8 bases. CDR3 length: 14 amino acids. Germline lookup yields CDR1 MNHNY and CDR2 SVGAGI (reference sequence). With 6 bases clipped from V and 3 bases from J, the junction kept 3 bases outside the gene matches. This chain's CDR3 is CASRQGAANEKLFF. For the CDR3, the DNA is TGTGCCAGCAGGCAGGGGGCGGCTAATGAAAAACTGTTTTTT.

The genes are TRBV28 and TRBJ1-1, with no clear D. Germline lookup yields CDR1 MDHEN and CDR2 SYDVKM. The CDR3 is 15 residues long. V was clipped by 5 bases and J by 1 base, with 14 bases between them. The CDR3 sequence is CASSTWAYWNTEAFF. CDR3 DNA sequence: TGTGCCAGCAGTACGTGGGCTTACTGGAACACTGAAGCTTTCTTT.

CDR3 nucleotides: TGTGCCAGTAGTATCGACGGCAGGCGGGCCTACGAGCAGTACTTC. It is translated as CASSIDGRRAYEQYF. This chain links TRBV19 with TRBJ2-7; possibly TRBD2 for D (5 bases). Germline values: CDR1 LNHDA, CDR2 SQIVND (reference sequence). V gave up 3 bases and J gave up 2 bases, with 14 bases separating them. CDR3 length: 15 amino acids.

This clone came up once. The chain employs TRBV5-8 and TRBJ2-7; tentatively, D is TRBD1 (6 bases). The V gene lost 5 bases and the J gene lost 2 bases, with 20 bases spanning the gap. There are 16 residues in the CDR3. Germline CDR1 SGHTS, CDR2 YDEGEE. For the CDR3, the DNA is TGTGCCAGCAGATCCGAGGTAGGGACAAAACCCTACGAGCAGTACTTC. Amino acid sequence: CASRSEVGTKPYEQYF. The full variable domain, in which reference TRBV5-8 and TRBJ2-7 provide the parts outside the CDR3, is EAGVTQSPTHLIKTRGQQATLRCSPISGHTSVYWYQQALGLGLQFLLWYDEGEERNRGNFPPRFSGRQFPNYSSELNVNALELEDSALYLCASRSEVGTKPYEQYFGPGTRLTVT.

This clone was counted between two and nine times. CDR3 in amino acids: CSVAREDHYEQYF. CDR3 DNA sequence: TGCAGCGTTGCCAGGGAAGACCATTACGAGCAGTACTTC. This chain joins TRBV29-1 and TRBJ2-7; D possibly corresponds to TRBD1 (5 bases). The germline CDR1 and CDR2 sequences are SQVTM and ANQGSEA. The CDR3 is 13 residues long. V was trimmed by 4 bases and J by 4 bases, leaving 14 bases between them.

The chain is built from TRBV7-8 and TRBJ1-3; TRBD1 matches 7 bases. CDR3 length: 15 amino acids. CDR1 is SGHVS and CDR2 is FQNEAQ in the germline V gene. V shed 1 base and J 2 bases; nucleotides not matched to a gene: 2. CDR3 amino acids: CASSLGTGAGNTIYF. The CDR3, as DNA: TGTGCCAGCAGCTTAGGGACAGGTGCTGGAAACACCATATATTTT.

This clone was seen a few times. This rearrangement joins TRBV19 to TRBJ1-4; D gene ambiguous. The CDR3 has 15 residues. Between the trimmed V and J ends, which lost 2 bases and 7 bases, there was a span of 14 bases. The germline V gene has CDR1 LNHDA and CDR2 SQIVND (reference sequence). The CDR3 DNA follows: TGTGCCAGTAGTATATCGCATACAGAGGGTGAAAAACTGTTTTTT. It translates to CASSISHTEGEKLFF.

V usage is TRBV18 and J usage is TRBJ2-7; no reliable D call. The germline CDR1 and CDR2 sequences are KGHSH and LQKENI. V lost 5 bases to trimming and J lost 3 bases, with 8 bases between them. The CDR3 is made up of 12 amino acids. As DNA, the CDR3 is TGTGCCAGCTCAGCGGATGGCTACGAGCAGTACTTC. Amino acid sequence: CASSADGYEQYF.

This clone was detected once. The chain links TRBV5-1 to TRBJ1-2; no firm D call. The CDR3 is made up of 12 amino acids. V was trimmed by 1 base and J by 8 bases, leaving 9 bases between them. Germline CDR1 and CDR2: SGHRS and YFSETQ. The CDR3 region is CASSLSRYGYTF. The CDR3 coding sequence is TGCGCCAGCAGCTTGTCCCGGTACGGCTACACCTTC.